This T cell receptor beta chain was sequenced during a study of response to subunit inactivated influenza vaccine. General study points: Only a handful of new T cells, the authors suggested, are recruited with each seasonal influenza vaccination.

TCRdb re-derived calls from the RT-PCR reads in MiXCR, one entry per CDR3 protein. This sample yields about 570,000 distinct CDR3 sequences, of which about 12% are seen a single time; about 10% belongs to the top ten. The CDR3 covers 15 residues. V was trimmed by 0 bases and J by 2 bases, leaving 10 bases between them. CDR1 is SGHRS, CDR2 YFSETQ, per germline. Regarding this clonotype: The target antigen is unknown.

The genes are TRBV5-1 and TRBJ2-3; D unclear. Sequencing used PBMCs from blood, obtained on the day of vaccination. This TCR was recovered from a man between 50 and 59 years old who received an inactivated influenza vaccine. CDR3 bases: TGCGCCAGCAGCTTGGGTGGTCTAGACACAGATACGCAGTATTTT. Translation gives CASSLGGLDTDTQYF.